Listed below are T cell receptor beta chains from one sample, sequenced in a study of cytomegalovirus exposure and HLA in healthy donors. Assay: immunoSEQ multiplex PCR; the TCRdb copy retains only in-frame clones and omits some. The repertoire holds 200,000 to 250,000 clones, 77% seen once, with around 2.9% in the top ten. Sequencing used PBMCs. The source of these receptors is a woman aged 55-69 years in good health and CMV-seropositive. Each CDR3 is given with its conserved first and last residue. D genes are given only for firm matches. The size field is filled for only some rows; it gives once, few, many or a size class.

clone_size,v_call,d_call,j_call,cdr3_aa
NA,TRBV18,TRBD2,TRBJ2-1,CASSPSGENYNEQFF
NA,TRBV19,TRBD2,TRBJ2-7,CASSAPGLAVQYF
NA,TRBV5-7,NA,TRBJ2-6,CASSWNEVVDSGANVLTF
NA,TRBV5-4,TRBD2,TRBJ2-3,CASSRKTSGGALGTQYF
NA,TRBV2,NA,TRBJ2-1,CASKRAGLEDEQFF
NA,TRBV7-7,TRBD2,TRBJ2-3,CASSLGLAGPTDTQYF
NA,TRBV5-1,NA,TRBJ1-1,CASSPTPPRGEAFF
NA,TRBV5-1,NA,TRBJ2-5,CASKAGSGETQYF
NA,TRBV6-6,NA,TRBJ2-5,CASSFRETQYF
NA,TRBV5-4,TRBD1,TRBJ2-3,CASSLGQHTDTQYF
few,TRBV5-1,NA,TRBJ2-5,CASSLYGNLEETQYF
NA,TRBV18,NA,TRBJ1-5,CASSPNRDNQPQHF
few,TRBV11-2,NA,TRBJ2-4,CASTSGAGVVKNIQYF
NA,TRBV2,TRBD2,TRBJ2-3,CASRGSSGHDTQYF
NA,TRBV28,NA,TRBJ1-2,CASRSGQSYYGYTF
once,TRBV5-1,TRBD1,TRBJ1-5,CASSAQGNQPQHF
NA,TRBV5-1,NA,TRBJ2-3,CASSLEPTDTQYF
NA,TRBV19,NA,TRBJ2-2,CASGRLANTGELFF
NA,TRBV6-1,TRBD1,TRBJ1-2,CASRLQRRTGGGYTF
many,TRBV6-6,NA,TRBJ2-3,CASSYYRQSDTQYF
NA,TRBV7-6,TRBD1,TRBJ1-6,CASSLGYKGAESPLHF
NA,TRBV30,TRBD1,TRBJ1-6,CAWSRDRNSPLHF